This T cell receptor beta chain is drawn from a study of blood T cell repertoires in COVID-19. On the study more broadly: Donors in the United States, Italy and Spain gave samples during acute or convalescent COVID-19. Sources were T cells, B-cell-depleted T cells, or PBMCs; the material itself was cDNA or gDNA.

Trimming removed 0 bases from V and 0 bases from J, with 7 bases in between. Germline CDR1 reads SGDLS; CDR2 reads YYNGEE. This CDR3 region has 15 residues. Study processing details: Estimates of nucleated cell counts were drawn from the amplification of reference gene primers. The assay was immunoSEQ multiplex PCR, and TCRdb's table has in-frame clones only and misses some. The DNA gave D and trimming, while V, J and clone size come from that table. The sample holds 150,000 to 200,000 clones, around nine tenths seen once. The chain links TRBV9 to TRBJ1-5; no firm D call. Source material: peripheral blood. The sequence was obtained from an older man with acute or convalescent COVID-19. The DNA for the CDR3 is TGTGCCAGCAGCGTAGGAGGGTATAGCAATCAGCCCCAGCATTTT. It translates to CASSVGGYSNQPQHF.